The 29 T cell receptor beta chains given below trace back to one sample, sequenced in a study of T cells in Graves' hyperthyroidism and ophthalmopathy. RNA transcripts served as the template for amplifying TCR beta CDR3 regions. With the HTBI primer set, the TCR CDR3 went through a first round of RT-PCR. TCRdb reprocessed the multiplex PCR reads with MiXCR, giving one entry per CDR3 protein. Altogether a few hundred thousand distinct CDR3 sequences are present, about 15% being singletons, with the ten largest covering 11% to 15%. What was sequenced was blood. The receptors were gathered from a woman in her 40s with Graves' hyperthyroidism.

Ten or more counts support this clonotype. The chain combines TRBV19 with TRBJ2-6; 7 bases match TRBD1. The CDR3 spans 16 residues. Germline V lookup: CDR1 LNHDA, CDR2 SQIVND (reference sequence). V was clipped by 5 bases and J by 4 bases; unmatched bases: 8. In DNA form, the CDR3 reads TGTGCCAGTAGTGATAGGGGGCGCGAAGGGGCCAACGTCCTGACTTTC. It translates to CASSDRGREGANVLTF.

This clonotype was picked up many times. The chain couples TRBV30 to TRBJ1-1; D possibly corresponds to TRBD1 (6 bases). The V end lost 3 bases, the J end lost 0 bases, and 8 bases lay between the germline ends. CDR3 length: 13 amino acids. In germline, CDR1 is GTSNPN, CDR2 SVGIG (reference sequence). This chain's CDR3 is CAWSTGMNTEAFF. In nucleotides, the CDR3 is TGTGCCTGGAGCACAGGGATGAACACTGAAGCTTTCTTT.

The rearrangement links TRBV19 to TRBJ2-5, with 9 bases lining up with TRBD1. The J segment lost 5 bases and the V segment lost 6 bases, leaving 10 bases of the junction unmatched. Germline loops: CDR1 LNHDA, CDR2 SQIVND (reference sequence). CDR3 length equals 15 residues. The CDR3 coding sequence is TGTGCCAGTAGACAGGGGGCAGGACTCGGGGAGACCCAGTACTTC. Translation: CASRQGAGLGETQYF.

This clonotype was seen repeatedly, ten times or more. The CDR3 nucleotides read TGTGCCAGCAGTGAAGCTGGAGCGGGAGTGGCGGGCAATGAGCAGTTCTTC. Its protein product is CASSEAGAGVAGNEQFF. The chain is built from TRBV6-1 and TRBJ2-1; 8 bases are a match to TRBD2. Per the germline V gene, CDR1 is MNHNS and CDR2 is SASEGT. V shed 0 bases and J 6 bases; nucleotides not matched to a gene: 10. The length of the CDR3 is 17 residues.

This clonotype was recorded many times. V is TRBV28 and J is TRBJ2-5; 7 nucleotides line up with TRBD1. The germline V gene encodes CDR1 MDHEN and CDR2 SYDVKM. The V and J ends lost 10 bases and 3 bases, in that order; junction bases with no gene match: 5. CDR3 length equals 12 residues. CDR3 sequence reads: CAIGTAEETQYF. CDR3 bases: TGTGCCATCGGGACAGCTGAAGAGACCCAGTACTTC.

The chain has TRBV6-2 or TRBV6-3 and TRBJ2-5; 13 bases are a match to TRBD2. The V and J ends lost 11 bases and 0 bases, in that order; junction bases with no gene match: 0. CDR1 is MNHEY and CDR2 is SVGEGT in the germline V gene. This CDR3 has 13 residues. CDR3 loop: CAGTSGDQETQYF. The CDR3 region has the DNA TGTGCCGGGACTAGCGGGGACCAAGAGACCCAGTACTTC.

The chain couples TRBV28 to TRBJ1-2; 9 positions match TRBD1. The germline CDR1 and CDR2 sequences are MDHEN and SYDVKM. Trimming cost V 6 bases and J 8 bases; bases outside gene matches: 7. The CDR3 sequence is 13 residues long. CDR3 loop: CASRGQGKWGYTF. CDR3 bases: TGTGCCAGCAGGGGACAGGGAAAGTGGGGCTACACCTTC.

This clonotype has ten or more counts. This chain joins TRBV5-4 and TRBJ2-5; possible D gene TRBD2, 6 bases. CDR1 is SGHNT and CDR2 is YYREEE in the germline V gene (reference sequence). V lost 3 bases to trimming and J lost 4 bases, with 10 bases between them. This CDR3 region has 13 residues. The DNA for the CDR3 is TGTGCCAGCAGCTCCGCGGGACCAGAGACCCAGTACTTC. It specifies CASSSAGPETQYF.

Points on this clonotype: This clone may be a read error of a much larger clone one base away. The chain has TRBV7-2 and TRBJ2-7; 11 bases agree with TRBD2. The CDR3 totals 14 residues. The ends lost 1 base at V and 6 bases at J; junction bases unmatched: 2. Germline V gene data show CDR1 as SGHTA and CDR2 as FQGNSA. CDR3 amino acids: CASSLGGTSGEQYF. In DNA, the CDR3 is TGTGCCAGCAGCTTAGGGGGGACTAGCGGCGAGCAGTACTTC.

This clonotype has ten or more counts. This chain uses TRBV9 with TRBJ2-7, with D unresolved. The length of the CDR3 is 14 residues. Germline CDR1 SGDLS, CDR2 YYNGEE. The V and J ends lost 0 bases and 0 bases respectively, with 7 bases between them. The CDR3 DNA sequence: TGTGCCAGCAGCGTAGATCACAACTCCTACGAGCAGTACTTC. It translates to CASSVDHNSYEQYF.

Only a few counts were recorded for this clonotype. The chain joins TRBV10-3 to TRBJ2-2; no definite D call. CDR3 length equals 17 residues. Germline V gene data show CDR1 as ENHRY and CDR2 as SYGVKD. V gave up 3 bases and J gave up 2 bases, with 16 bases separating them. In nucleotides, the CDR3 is TGTGCCATCAGTGAATTGTATGAGACAAGCAACACCGGGGAGCTGTTTTTT. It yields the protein CAISELYETSNTGELFF.

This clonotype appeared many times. CDR3 sequence: CASRTGTNVNEQFF. CDR3 coding DNA: TGTGCCAGCAGGACCGGGACTAATGTTAATGAGCAGTTCTTC. V usage is TRBV2 and J usage is TRBJ2-1; 7 bases agree with TRBD2. After removal of 6 bases from V and 7 bases from J, the junction contained 9 bases not matched to a gene. The germline V gene encodes CDR1 SNHLY and CDR2 FYNNEI. This CDR3 contains 14 residues.

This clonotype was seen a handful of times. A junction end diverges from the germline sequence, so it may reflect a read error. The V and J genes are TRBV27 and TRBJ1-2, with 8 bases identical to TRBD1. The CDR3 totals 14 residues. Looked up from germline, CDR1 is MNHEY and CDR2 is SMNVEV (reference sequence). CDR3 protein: CASSLSTGGHGYTF. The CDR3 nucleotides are TGTGCCAGCAGTCTATCAACAGGGGGACATGGCTACACCTTC.

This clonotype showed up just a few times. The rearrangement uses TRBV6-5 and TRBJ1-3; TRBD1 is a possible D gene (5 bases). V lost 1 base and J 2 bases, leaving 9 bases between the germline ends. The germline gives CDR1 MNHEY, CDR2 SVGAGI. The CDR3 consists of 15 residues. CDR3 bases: TGTGCCAGCAGTTACTTGCAGGGCACTGGAAACACCATATATTTT. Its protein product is CASSYLQGTGNTIYF.

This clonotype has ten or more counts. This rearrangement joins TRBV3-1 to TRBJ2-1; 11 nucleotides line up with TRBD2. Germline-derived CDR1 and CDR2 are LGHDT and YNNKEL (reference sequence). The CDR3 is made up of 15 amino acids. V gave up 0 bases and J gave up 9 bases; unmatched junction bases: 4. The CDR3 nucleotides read TGTGCCAGCAGCCAAGAGGTAGCGGGAGGGGGTGAGCAGTTCTTC. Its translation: CASSQEVAGGGEQFF.

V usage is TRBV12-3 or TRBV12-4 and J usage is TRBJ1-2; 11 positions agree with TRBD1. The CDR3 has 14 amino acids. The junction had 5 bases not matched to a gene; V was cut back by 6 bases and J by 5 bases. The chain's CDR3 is CASSQGTGGYGYTF. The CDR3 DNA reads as TGTGCCAGCAGCCAGGGGACAGGGGGGTATGGCTACACCTTC.

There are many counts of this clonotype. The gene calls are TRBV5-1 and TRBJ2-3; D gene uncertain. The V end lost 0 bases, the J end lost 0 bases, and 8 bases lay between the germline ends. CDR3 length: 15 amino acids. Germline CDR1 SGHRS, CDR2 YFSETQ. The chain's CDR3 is CASSLEGGSTDTQYF. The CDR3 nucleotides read TGCGCCAGCAGCTTGGAAGGCGGAAGCACAGATACGCAGTATTTT.

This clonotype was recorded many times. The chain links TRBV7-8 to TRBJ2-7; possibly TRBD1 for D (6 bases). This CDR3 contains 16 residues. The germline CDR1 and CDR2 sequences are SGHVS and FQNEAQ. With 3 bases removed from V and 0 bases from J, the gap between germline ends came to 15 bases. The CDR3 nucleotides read TGTGCCAGCAGCTTGTCGAGCCAGGGGAGCTCCTACGAGCAGTACTTC. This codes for CASSLSSQGSSYEQYF.

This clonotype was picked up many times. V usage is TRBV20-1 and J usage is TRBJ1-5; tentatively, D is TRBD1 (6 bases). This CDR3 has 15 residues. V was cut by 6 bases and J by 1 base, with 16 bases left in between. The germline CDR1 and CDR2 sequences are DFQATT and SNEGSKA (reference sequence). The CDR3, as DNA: TGCAGTGCCGTGGATAAAACAGGGAGCAATCAGCCCCAGCATTTT. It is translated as CSAVDKTGSNQPQHF.

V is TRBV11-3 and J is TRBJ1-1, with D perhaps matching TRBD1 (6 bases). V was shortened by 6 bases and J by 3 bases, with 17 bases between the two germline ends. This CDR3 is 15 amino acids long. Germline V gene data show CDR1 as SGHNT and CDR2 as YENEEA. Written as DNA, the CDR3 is TGTGCCAGCAGGTCACAGGGAGGGGTGGACACTGAAGCTTTCTTT. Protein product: CASRSQGGVDTEAFF.

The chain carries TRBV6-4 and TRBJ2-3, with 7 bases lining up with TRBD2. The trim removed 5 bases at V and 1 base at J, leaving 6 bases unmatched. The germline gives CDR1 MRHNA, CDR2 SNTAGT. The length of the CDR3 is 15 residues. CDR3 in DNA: TGTGCCAGCAGTAATACGGGAGGAGGCACAGATACGCAGTATTTT. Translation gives CASSNTGGGTDTQYF.

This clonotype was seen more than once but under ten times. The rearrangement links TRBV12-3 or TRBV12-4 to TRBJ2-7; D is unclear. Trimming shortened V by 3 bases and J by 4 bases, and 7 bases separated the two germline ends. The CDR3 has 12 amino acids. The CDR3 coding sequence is TGTGCCAGCAGTTTTGGCACTTACGAGCAGTACTTC. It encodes CASSFGTYEQYF.

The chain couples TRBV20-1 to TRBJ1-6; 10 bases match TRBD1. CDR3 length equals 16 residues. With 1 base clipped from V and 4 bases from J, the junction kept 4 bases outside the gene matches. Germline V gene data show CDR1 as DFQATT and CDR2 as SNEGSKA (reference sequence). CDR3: CSARGTGGEYNSPLHF. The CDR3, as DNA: TGCAGTGCTAGAGGGACAGGGGGGGAGTATAATTCACCCCTCCACTTT.

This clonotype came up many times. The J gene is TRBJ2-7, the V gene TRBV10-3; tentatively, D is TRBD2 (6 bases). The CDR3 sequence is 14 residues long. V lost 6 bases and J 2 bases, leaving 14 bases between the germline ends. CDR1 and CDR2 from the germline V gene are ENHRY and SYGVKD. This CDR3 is CAISSGTQAYEQYF. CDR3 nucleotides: TGTGCCATCAGCTCCGGGACTCAAGCCTACGAGCAGTACTTC.

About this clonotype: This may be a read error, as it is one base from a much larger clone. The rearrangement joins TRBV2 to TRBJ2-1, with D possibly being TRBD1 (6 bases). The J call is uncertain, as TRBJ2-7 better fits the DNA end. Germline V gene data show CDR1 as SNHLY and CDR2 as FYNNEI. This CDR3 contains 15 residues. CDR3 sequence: CASSGARGLGGEQYF. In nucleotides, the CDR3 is TGTGCCAGCAGTGGGGCCAGGGGCTTAGGGGGTGAGCAGTACTTC.

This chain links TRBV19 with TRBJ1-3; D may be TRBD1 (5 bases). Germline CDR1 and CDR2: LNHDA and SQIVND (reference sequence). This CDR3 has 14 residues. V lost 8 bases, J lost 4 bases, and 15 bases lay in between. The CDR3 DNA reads TGTGCCAGTGACGCCGCAGACAGAGGAAACACCATATATTTT. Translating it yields CASDAADRGNTIYF.

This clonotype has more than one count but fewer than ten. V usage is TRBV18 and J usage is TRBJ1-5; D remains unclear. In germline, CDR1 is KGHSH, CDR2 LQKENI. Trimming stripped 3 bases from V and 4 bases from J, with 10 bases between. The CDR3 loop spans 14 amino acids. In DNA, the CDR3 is TGTGCCAGCTCACCCGGCGCGGGGAATCAGCCCCAGCATTTT. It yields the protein CASSPGAGNQPQHF. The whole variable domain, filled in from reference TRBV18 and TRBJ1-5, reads NAGVMQNPRHLVRRRGQEARLRCSPMKGHSHVYWYRQLPEEGLKFMVYLQKENIIDESGMPKERFSAEFPKEGPSILRIQQVVRGDSAAYFCASSPGAGNQPQHFGDGTRLSIL.

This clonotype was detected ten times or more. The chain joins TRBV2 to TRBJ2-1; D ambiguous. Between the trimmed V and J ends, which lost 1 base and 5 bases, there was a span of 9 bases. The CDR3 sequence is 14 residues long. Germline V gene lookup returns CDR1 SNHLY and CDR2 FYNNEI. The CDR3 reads CASSEVGRNNEQFF. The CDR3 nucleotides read TGTGCCAGCAGTGAAGTTGGGCGGAACAATGAGCAGTTCTTC.

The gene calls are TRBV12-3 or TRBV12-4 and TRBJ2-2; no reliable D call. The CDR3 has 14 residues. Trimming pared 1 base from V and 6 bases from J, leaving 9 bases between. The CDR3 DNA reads TGTGCCAGCAGTTTAGACAACTGGGCCGGGGAGCTGTTTTTT. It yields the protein CASSLDNWAGELFF.